Each of the 10 T cell receptor beta chains below was sequenced from the same sample in a study of blood T cell repertoires in COVID-19. The protocol was immunoSEQ multiplex PCR, while the TCRdb copy is restricted to in-frame clones and leaves out a portion. The sample consists of under 300,000 clones, around 90% of them appearing once. The specimen sequenced was peripheral blood. The receptors here all came from a woman in her 70s with active or convalescent COVID-19.

The V call is TRBV18, the J call TRBJ1-2; TRBD1 is a possible D gene (6 bases). V lost 3 bases and J lost 0, with 14 bases in between. CDR1 KGHSH and CDR2 LQKENI come from the germline V gene. CDR3 length: 16 amino acids. CDR3 sequence reads: CASSPQQGGSNYGYTF. CDR3 coding DNA: TGTGCCAGCTCACCTCAACAAGGGGGTTCTAACTATGGCTACACCTTC.

The chain links TRBV5-1 to TRBJ2-7; 10 bases line up with TRBD1. The germline gives CDR1 SGHRS, CDR2 YFSETQ. This CDR3 region has 17 residues. The V gene end was trimmed by 0 bases and the J gene end by 5 bases; junction bases not matched to a gene: 11. Here the CDR3 reads CASSLVGVRDRGDEQYF. CDR3 coding DNA: TGCGCCAGCAGCTTGGTGGGAGTCCGGGACAGGGGAGACGAGCAGTACTTC. The full variable domain, in which reference TRBV5-1 and TRBJ2-7 provide the parts outside the CDR3, is KAGVTQTPRYLIKTRGQQVTLSCSPISGHRSVSWYQQTPGQGLQFLFEYFSETQRNKGNFPGRFSGRQFSNSRSEMNVSTLELGDSALYLCASSLVGVRDRGDEQYFGPGTRLTVT.

There are a few counts of this clone. The chain has TRBV5-6 and TRBJ2-1; D perhaps matches TRBD1 (6 bases). Germline assignment: CDR1 SGHDT and CDR2 YYEEEE. The ends were cut back, 0 bases at V and 3 bases at J, with 16 bases in the middle. This CDR3 spans 17 amino acids. The CDR3 nucleotides read TGTGCCAGCAGCTTGGTCACCGGGACACCTGGCTACAATGAGCAGTTCTTC. Protein sequence: CASSLVTGTPGYNEQFF. The full variable domain, its missing parts supplied by reference TRBV5-6 and TRBJ2-1, is DAGVTQSPTHLIKTRGQQVTLRCSPKSGHDTVSWYQQALGQGPQFIFQYYEEEERQRGNFPDRFSGHQFPNYSSELNVNALLLGDSALYLCASSLVTGTPGYNEQFFGPGTRLTVL.

This clone was seen more than once but under ten times. This chain uses TRBV5-6 with TRBJ2-5; either TRBD1 or TRBD2 may supply D (5 bases each). V gave up 4 bases and J gave up 5 bases, with 15 bases separating them. There are 14 residues in the CDR3. CDR1 and CDR2 (germline): SGHDT, YYEEEE. The CDR3 here is CASSLGVAGETQYF. For the CDR3, the DNA is TGTGCCAGCAGCCTGGGGGTGGCCGGGGAGACCCAGTACTTC. Supplemented by reference TRBV5-6 and TRBJ2-5, the full variable domain reads DAGVTQSPTHLIKTRGQQVTLRCSPKSGHDTVSWYQQALGQGPQFIFQYYEEEERQRGNFPDRFSGHQFPNYSSELNVNALLLGDSALYLCASSLGVAGETQYFGPGTRLLVL.

The chain employs TRBV4-2 and TRBJ2-5; 8 bases map to TRBD1. The V and J ends lost 3 bases and 4 bases, in that order; junction bases with no gene match: 13. The germline gives CDR1 LGHNA, CDR2 YNFKEQ. The CDR3 covers 17 residues. In nucleotides, the CDR3 is TGTGCCAGCAGCCAGTCCGGACAGGGAGGAGAGAGAGAGACCCAGTACTTC. Translated, it gives CASSQSGQGGERETQYF.

This clone was recorded only once. The chain carries TRBV9 and TRBJ1-1; no definite D call. The germline V gene encodes CDR1 SGDLS and CDR2 YYNGEE. V shed 3 bases and J shed 7 bases, with 16 bases lying between them. The CDR3 extends over 14 amino acids. The CDR3 is CASSAGRWVDEAFF. In DNA form, the CDR3 reads TGTGCCAGCAGCGCAGGCCGCTGGGTTGATGAAGCTTTCTTT.

This chain connects TRBV5-8 to TRBJ1-3; unclear D gene. Trimming shortened V by 10 bases and J by 4 bases, and 9 bases separated the two germline ends. The CDR3 spans 11 residues. Germline CDR1 SGHTS, CDR2 YDEGEE. The CDR3 protein is CASRNGNTIYF. CDR3 nucleotides: TGTGCCTCCAGGAACGGAAACACCATATATTTT.

The chain has TRBV6-2 or TRBV6-3 and TRBJ2-7; 10 bases are shared with TRBD1. V shed 2 bases, J shed 7 bases, and the junction held 5 bases outside the gene matches. The CDR3 sequence is 14 residues long. Germline loops: CDR1 MNHEY, CDR2 SVGEGT. Here the CDR3 DNA reads TGTGCCAGCAGTTACGGGACAGGGGTGAGAGAGCAGTACTTC. Translating it yields CASSYGTGVREQYF.

This sequence joins TRBV4-3 and TRBJ1-2; tentatively, D is TRBD1 (5 bases). The CDR3 has 15 residues. V dropped 0 bases and J dropped 4 bases, with 12 bases sitting between them. Germline lookup yields CDR1 LGHNA and CDR2 YSLEER. CDR3 amino acids: CASSQDKQALYGYTF. For the CDR3, the DNA is TGCGCCAGCAGCCAAGATAAACAGGCCCTCTATGGCTACACCTTC.

A remark on this clone: At one of its ends the junction is not consistent with the germline gene, which may arise from a read error. The chain is built from TRBV10-2 and TRBJ1-2, with D unresolved. Germline lookup yields CDR1 WSHSY and CDR2 SAAADI. The CDR3 is 14 amino acids. CDR3 in amino acids: CASSENGPMAGPPF. In nucleotides, the CDR3 is TGCGCCAGCAGTGAGAACGGACCTATGGCGGGCCCCCCCTTC.